The entry below gives a single TCR beta chain sequence along with its context. This specimen belongs to a study of blood T cell repertoires in COVID-19. Turning to the study itself: Recovered status in Cohort 3 required two negative PCRs, clearance, or symptom resolution.

Clones were sequenced by immunoSEQ multiplex PCR, and TCRdb holds only the in-frame ones, with some missing. The sample lists 350,000 to 400,000 clones; about 89% were seen once. CDR1 ENHRY and CDR2 SYGVKD come from the germline V gene. There are 17 residues in the CDR3. V shed 6 bases and J 1 base; nucleotides not matched to a gene: 8. V and J are TRBV10-3 and TRBJ2-7; TRBD2 matches 14 bases. Input material: PBMCs or T cells enriched from blood (not recorded which). The source of this sequence is a man aged 40-50 years in a cohort exposed to, infected with or recovered from COVID-19 (not recorded which). CDR3 coding DNA: TGTGCCATCAGGGGGACTAGCGGGAGTTCCTTGTCCTACGAGCAGTACTTC. It yields the protein CAIRGTSGSSLSYEQYF.